A single sample is the source of the 30 T cell receptor beta chains below, sequenced in a study of cytomegalovirus exposure and HLA in healthy donors (dated by TCRdb to about 2017). Library preparation was by the immunoSEQ multiplex PCR assay. A mixture of 60 forward primers for TCR Vbeta segments and 13 reverse primers for TCR Jbeta segments was used in the multiplex PCR. TCRdb carries this immuneACCESS record with in-frame sequences only. Its versions omit some clonotypes, under half of them owing to an unresolved V gene in the studies checked, with the rest unexplained. The sample data list about 82,000 clones, and 74% of these were observed just once. The leading ten clones occupy under 25% of the sample. The sample comprised PBMCs. These receptors came from a man aged 25 to 40 in good health and CMV-seropositive.

This sequence joins TRBV7-3 and TRBJ2-2; 7 nucleotides match TRBD2. The CDR3 spans 14 residues. Germline CDR1 reads SGHTA; CDR2 reads FQGTGA. V shed 6 bases and J 7 bases; nucleotides not matched to a gene: 8. The DNA for the CDR3 is TGTGCCAGCAGTATTGAGGGAGGGCTCGGGGAGCTGTTTTTT. Residues: CASSIEGGLGELFF.

The V call is TRBV29-1, the J call TRBJ2-3; the match to TRBD1 covers 10 bases. Germline CDR1 is SQVTM and CDR2 is ANQGSEA. CDR3 size: 16 residues. Trimming cost V 1 base and J 5 bases; bases outside gene matches: 9. The CDR3 nucleotides are TGCAGCGTTGAAGGATATCCGGGACAGGGGAGAGATACGCAGTATTTT. Its translation: CSVEGYPGQGRDTQYF.

This clone was picked up a small number of times. The chain is built from TRBV4-2 and TRBJ2-7, with TRBD1 as a possible D gene (6 bases). This CDR3 is built from 15 residues. V was clipped by 2 bases and J by 7 bases, with 18 bases between them. Looked up from germline, CDR1 is LGHNA and CDR2 is YNFKEQ. As DNA, the CDR3 is TGTGCCAGCAGCCAACTGTTGGGGGCTTCGGGAGAGCAGTACTTC. This encodes CASSQLLGASGEQYF.

The CDR3 region has the DNA TGTGCCTGGAGCCCAGGGGCAACTAATGAAAAACTGTTTTTT. Translating it yields CAWSPGATNEKLFF. This sequence joins TRBV30 and TRBJ1-4, with D tentatively TRBD1 (6 bases). The CDR3 runs to 14 residues. V was pared by 3 bases and J by 0 bases, with 8 bases between. The germline gives CDR1 GTSNPN, CDR2 SVGIG (reference sequence).

About this clone: A junction boundary mismatches the germline segment, possibly from a read error. The gene calls are TRBV7-2 and TRBJ1-5; D gene unclear. The CDR3 is 13 residues long. Germline V gene sequence: CDR1 SGHTA, CDR2 FQGNSA. The CDR3 DNA sequence: TGTGCCAGCAGCTTAGAAGGCAACAGTCTTCCTGATTTT. Translation gives CASSLEGNSLPDF.

The chain carries TRBV11-3 and TRBJ1-1, with unresolved D. CDR3 length: 13 amino acids. V lost 0 bases to trimming and J lost 1 base, with 3 bases between them. Germline lookup yields CDR1 SGHNT and CDR2 YENEEA. The DNA of the CDR3 is TGTGCCAGCAGCTTAGACCAGAACACTGAAGCTTTCTTT. Protein sequence: CASSLDQNTEAFF.

This chain joins TRBV27 and TRBJ2-7, with D perhaps TRBD1 (5 bases). This CDR3 is built from 14 residues. V lost 3 bases to trimming and J lost 0 bases, with 9 bases between them. Germline V gene sequence: CDR1 MNHEY, CDR2 SMNVEV (reference sequence). The CDR3 DNA follows: TGTGCCAGCAGTTTTCTCGACAGCTCCTACGAGCAGTACTTC. Its translation: CASSFLDSSYEQYF.

V usage is TRBV2 and J usage is TRBJ1-5; D is uncertain. The length of the CDR3 is 13 residues. Germline values: CDR1 SNHLY, CDR2 FYNNEI. V was clipped by 4 bases and J by 4 bases, with 8 bases between them. The DNA of the CDR3 is TGTGCCAGCAGTGTTGACGGGAATCAGCCCCAGCATTTT. Translation gives CASSVDGNQPQHF.

The chain links TRBV15 to TRBJ1-5, with 12 bases identical to TRBD1. The CDR3 sequence is 15 residues long. Germline assignment: CDR1 LNHNV and CDR2 YYDKDF (reference sequence). Trimming cost V 5 bases and J 7 bases; bases outside gene matches: 6. CDR3 residues: CATSRGTGGRQPQHF. The CDR3 coding sequence is TGTGCCACCAGCCGCGGGACAGGGGGCCGGCAGCCCCAGCATTTT.

This clone has only a few counts. The V gene is TRBV14, the J gene TRBJ2-3; D remains unclear. V lost 4 bases to trimming and J lost 4 bases, with 12 bases between them. Germline V gene data show CDR1 as SGHDN and CDR2 as FVKESK. CDR3 length: 14 residues. The CDR3 loop reads CASSLTVSADTQYF. The CDR3, as DNA: TGTGCCAGCAGCCTAACGGTTAGTGCAGATACGCAGTATTTT.

The V and J genes are TRBV29-1 and TRBJ1-1, with D tentatively TRBD1 (5 bases). The germline V and J ends were trimmed by 3 bases and 4 bases, with 12 bases remaining between them. The germline gives CDR1 SQVTM, CDR2 ANQGSEA. CDR3 size: 13 residues. This CDR3 reads CSVEAGGVTEAFF. The CDR3 nucleotides are TGCAGCGTTGAGGCGGGGGGGGTCACTGAAGCTTTCTTT.

The chain combines TRBV2 with TRBJ2-7; D not certain. Germline CDR1 is SNHLY and CDR2 is FYNNEI. The CDR3 extends over 15 amino acids. The ends were cut back, 7 bases at V and 1 base at J, with 17 bases in the middle. CDR3 sequence reads: CASTKPGSGSYEQYF. CDR3 bases: TGTGCCAGCACCAAACCTGGGTCGGGTTCCTACGAGCAGTACTTC.

The gene calls are TRBV18 and TRBJ1-4; D is ambiguous. Germline V gene lookup returns CDR1 KGHSH and CDR2 LQKENI. This CDR3 is built from 16 residues. The ends were cut back, 3 bases at V and 0 bases at J, with 11 bases in the middle. CDR3 in DNA: TGTGCCAGCTCACCCGCTAGCAGTACAACTAATGAAAAACTGTTTTTT. This codes for CASSPASSTTNEKLFF. Combining the CDR3 with reference TRBV18 and TRBJ1-4 gives the whole variable domain NAGVMQNPRHLVRRRGQEARLRCSPMKGHSHVYWYRQLPEEGLKFMVYLQKENIIDESGMPKERFSAEFPKEGPSILRIQQVVRGDSAAYFCASSPASSTTNEKLFFGSGTQLSVL.

The chain carries TRBV5-1 and TRBJ2-3, with D maybe TRBD1 (5 bases). Germline-derived CDR1 and CDR2 are SGHRS and YFSETQ. The length of the CDR3 is 14 residues. Trimming left V 1 base short and J 4 bases short, with 10 bases between. CDR3 region: CASSLRQGPDTQYF. CDR3 in DNA: TGCGCCAGCAGCTTGAGGCAGGGCCCAGATACGCAGTATTTT. The full variable domain, completed using reference TRBV5-1 and TRBJ2-3, is KAGVTQTPRYLIKTRGQQVTLSCSPISGHRSVSWYQQTPGQGLQFLFEYFSETQRNKGNFPGRFSGRQFSNSRSEMNVSTLELGDSALYLCASSLRQGPDTQYFGPGTRLTVL.

The chain uses TRBV9 and TRBJ1-1; D is perhaps TRBD1 (5 bases). CDR3 length equals 14 residues. Germline V gives CDR1 SGDLS, CDR2 YYNGEE. Trimming took 0 bases from V and 5 from J, leaving 11 bases between them. In DNA form, the CDR3 reads TGTGCCAGCAGCGTAGGTGAGGGGAGGACTGAAGCTTTCTTT. The encoded protein is CASSVGEGRTEAFF.

This chain joins TRBV30 and TRBJ2-2; 9 positions match TRBD2. The CDR3 has 14 amino acids. Germline V gives CDR1 GTSNPN, CDR2 SVGIG (reference sequence). After removal of 1 base from V and 8 bases from J, the junction contained 5 bases not matched to a gene. The CDR3: CAWSEEREVGELFF. The CDR3 bases are TGTGCCTGGAGTGAGGAGCGGGAGGTGGGGGAGCTGTTTTTT.

The chain carries TRBV7-6 and TRBJ2-3; D might be TRBD2 (5 bases). Trimming shortened V by 5 bases and J by 2 bases, and 23 bases separated the two germline ends. The germline V gene has CDR1 SGHVS and CDR2 FNYEAQ. The CDR3 has 18 residues. CDR3 nucleotide sequence: TGTGCCAGCAGCCCCCTTCCCCCCGGACGGGAAGACACAGATACGCAGTATTTT. Translation gives CASSPLPPGREDTDTQYF.

This clone came up once. The rearrangement links TRBV6-5 to TRBJ2-7, with 8 bases that match TRBD2. Germline-derived CDR1 and CDR2 are MNHEY and SVGAGI. The CDR3 sequence is 15 residues long. With 7 bases clipped from V and 2 bases from J, the junction kept 10 bases outside the gene matches. CDR3: CASTKIAGSTYEQYF. CDR3 coding DNA: TGTGCCAGCACCAAGATAGCGGGGTCTACCTACGAGCAGTACTTC.

The chain links TRBV4-1 to TRBJ1-1, with D maybe TRBD1 (6 bases). Germline-derived CDR1 and CDR2 are MGHRA and YSYEKL. This CDR3 has 12 amino acids. V was pared by 2 bases and J by 7 bases, with 8 bases between. CDR3 sequence reads: CASSQTQGEAFF. CDR3 sequence (DNA): TGCGCCAGCAGCCAAACACAGGGTGAAGCTTTCTTT.

J is TRBJ2-1 and V is TRBV7-9; 10 nucleotides line up with TRBD2. J gave up 6 bases and V 5 bases, and 4 bases lay outside the gene matches. The CDR3 spans 14 residues. Germline CDR1 is SEHNR and CDR2 is FQNEAQ (reference sequence). The chain's CDR3 is CASSLTSGTNEQFF. The CDR3 DNA sequence: TGTGCCAGCAGCCTTACTAGCGGGACCAATGAGCAGTTCTTC. Looking up the rest from reference TRBV7-9 and TRBJ2-1 gives the full variable domain: DTGVSQNPRHKITKRGQNVTFRCDPISEHNRLYWYRQTLGQGPEFLTYFQNEAQLEKSRLLSDRFSAERPKGSFSTLEIQRTEQGDSAMYLCASSLTSGTNEQFFGPGTRLTVL.

The V call is TRBV5-1, the J call TRBJ2-5; no reliable D call. The length of the CDR3 is 16 residues. Germline CDR1 reads SGHRS; CDR2 reads YFSETQ. The germline V and J ends were trimmed by 0 bases and 1 base, with 13 bases remaining between them. The CDR3 bases are TGCGCCAGCAGCTTGGCCATGCAGGTCGCCCAAGAGACCCAGTACTTC. Amino acids: CASSLAMQVAQETQYF.

This clone was detected a few times. The chain uses TRBV6-1 and TRBJ2-1; 8 bases match TRBD2. This CDR3 region has 15 residues. The V and J ends lost 6 bases and 0 bases, in that order; junction bases with no gene match: 4. Germline V gene sequence: CDR1 MNHNS, CDR2 SASEGT. The CDR3 protein is CASRVAGSSYNEQFF. The CDR3 bases are TGTGCCAGCAGGGTAGCGGGGAGCTCCTACAATGAGCAGTTCTTC.

This chain links TRBV7-8 with TRBJ2-2; D remains ambiguous. The ends were cut back, 5 bases at V and 1 base at J, with 8 bases in the middle. This CDR3 is 14 amino acids long. Looked up from germline, CDR1 is SGHVS and CDR2 is FQNEAQ. CDR3 amino acids: CASSQTGNTGELFF. The CDR3 bases are TGTGCCAGCAGCCAGACGGGGAACACCGGGGAGCTGTTTTTT. Looking up the rest from reference TRBV7-8 and TRBJ2-2 gives the full variable domain: GAGVSQSPRYKVAKRGQDVALRCDPISGHVSLFWYQQALGQGPEFLTYFQNEAQLDKSGLPSDRFFAERPEGSVSTLKIQRTQQEDSAVYLCASSQTGNTGELFFGEGSRLTVL.

The CDR3 nucleotides are TGTGCCAGCAGTTTATCGTGGCAGGGTGACTATGGCTACACCTTC. This sequence encodes CASSLSWQGDYGYTF. The V call is TRBV27, the J call TRBJ1-2; D may be TRBD1 (5 bases). V was clipped by 0 bases and J by 3 bases, with 11 bases between them. The CDR3 runs 15 residues. Germline V gene lookup returns CDR1 MNHEY and CDR2 SMNVEV (reference sequence).

This clone was counted between two and nine times. J is TRBJ2-7 and V is TRBV7-9; 9 nucleotides align to TRBD1. Germline-derived CDR1 and CDR2 are SEHNR and FQNEAQ (reference sequence). Trimming at V came to 5 bases and at J to 0 bases, leaving 8 bases not matched to a gene. The length of the CDR3 is 16 residues. The CDR3 is CASSQQGASTSYEQYF. DNA of the CDR3: TGTGCCAGCAGCCAACAGGGGGCCTCTACCTCCTACGAGCAGTACTTC.

This chain uses TRBV5-1 with TRBJ2-5, with TRBD2 as a possible D gene (5 bases). Trimming removed 5 bases at V and 0 bases at J, with 17 bases between. The CDR3 extends over 16 amino acids. Germline CDR1 and CDR2: SGHRS and YFSETQ. The CDR3 coding sequence is TGCGCCAGCAGTTCCCGAGCGGCCCCGTACCAAGAGACCCAGTACTTC. Protein: CASSSRAAPYQETQYF.

The rearrangement links TRBV4-3 to TRBJ2-1; D is perhaps TRBD2 (5 bases). CDR1 is LGHNA and CDR2 is YSLEER in the germline V gene. The length of the CDR3 is 14 residues. Trimming took off 4 bases at V and 4 bases at J, with 11 bases between the two ends. Here the CDR3 reads CASSPVGAYNEQFF. DNA for the CDR3: TGCGCCAGCAGCCCGGTGGGAGCGTACAATGAGCAGTTCTTC.

The V call is TRBV7-2, the J call TRBJ2-7, with D hard to call. The germline V gene encodes CDR1 SGHTA and CDR2 FQGNSA. The CDR3 runs 13 residues. The V and J ends lost 8 bases and 3 bases respectively, with 14 bases between them. CDR3 nucleotides: TGTGCCAGCTTCGACCTCAGCGACTACGAGCAGTACTTC. Its protein is CASFDLSDYEQYF.

V and J are TRBV7-2 and TRBJ1-2; possible D gene TRBD1, 6 bases. This CDR3 has 11 amino acids. Germline assignment: CDR1 SGHTA and CDR2 FQGNSA. The V and J ends lost 4 bases and 8 bases respectively, with 8 bases between them. CDR3 DNA: TGTGCCAGCAGCTCAGGGGAAGGCTACACCTTC. Translation gives CASSSGEGYTF.

V gene TRBV19 combines with J gene TRBJ2-5; 12 bases align to TRBD2. The CDR3 is 19 amino acids. CDR1 is LNHDA and CDR2 is SQIVND in the germline V gene (reference sequence). Germline trimming cut 2 bases from V and 8 bases from J; bases unmatched to any gene: 18. CDR3 in DNA: TGTGCCAGTAGTATAAGGGGGCTAGCGGGGGGGACAAGTCCGGAAACCCAGTACTTC. Residues: CASSIRGLAGGTSPETQYF.